This record concerns one TCR beta chain sequence. No antigen is known for it. Per-base qualities were not stored, and no clone one base away is much larger. Genomic DNA was isolated from the sorted cells so that the TCRbeta CDR3 region could be sequenced. TCRbeta CDR3 regions were sequenced using the immunoSEQ Assay. TCRdb took this table from immuneACCESS and kept in-frame rearrangements with V and J called. Such tables lack part of the clones; where checked against another copy, unresolved V genes explain under half of the gap, and the rest is unexplained. This sample comprises tens of thousands of clones, 84% of them detected only once. Clones ranked in the top ten supply about 15% of the sample. This specimen belongs to a study of OX40 agonist ivuxolimab in advanced cancers. Study-wide context: Ivuxolimab was a fully human IgG2 agonistic monoclonal antibody targeting the costimulatory receptor OX40 (CD134). Peripheral TCRbeta sequencing was intended to test whether TCR sequence diversity was altered and clonal T-cell expansion was caused by ivuxolimab. Prior anti-PD-1, anti-PD-L1 or anti-CTLA-4 therapy was permitted, and checkpoint inhibitors had been received by less than 45% of dose-escalation patients. Intravenous ivuxolimab was administered to patients every 2 weeks at six dose levels: 0.01, 0.1, 0.3, 1.5, 3 and 10 mg/kg. The paper covers the monotherapy dose-escalation part of the phase I ivuxolimab trial, which included N ≈ 57 patients. Partial responses were achieved by three dose-escalation patients, of whom one had hepatocellular carcinoma and two had cutaneous melanoma. In the dose-escalation cohort, around 80% of patients were male, and the mean age was 60 years with a range of roughly 20 to 80. Among the 50 to 55 dose-escalation patients, 19 had hepatocellular carcinoma, 15 melanoma, 9 renal cell carcinoma and 9 head and neck cancer. Overall results and qualifications from the work: The antigen specificity of the clonally expanded peripheral T cells was not determined. Partial responders in the 0.1-3.0 mg/kg groups had among the lowest normalized peripheral clonal expansion, especially among CD8+ T cells. At doses from 0.1 to 3.0 mg/kg, clonal expansion was seen in both CD4+ and CD8+ blood T cells between baseline and week 6. Low levels of normalized T-cell clonal expansion were also seen in some patients who did not respond. On average, CD8+ T cells showed more expanded clones than CD4+ T cells after ivuxolimab.

The trial excluded patients who had a history of autoimmune disease or who were on systemic immunosuppression. Peripheral blood for TCR sequencing was collected from all dose cohorts at baseline, on cycle 4 day 1, and on cycle 7 day 1. The samples were taken from a phase I, first-in-human, multicenter, open-label dose-escalation trial of ivuxolimab. Adults with locally advanced or metastatic melanoma, renal cell carcinoma, hepatocellular carcinoma or head and neck squamous cell carcinoma were enrolled in the trial. Before TCR sequencing, CD4+ T cells and CD8+ T cells were sorted from peripheral blood as separate populations. The material sequenced was CD4+ or CD8+ T cells sorted from blood, taken in a trial of the OX40 agonist ivuxolimab. The sequence came from an adult with an advanced solid tumor such as melanoma, head and neck, liver or kidney cancer.

The base sequence is TGTGCCACCAGCAGAGATCAGGGGTCTAATCAGCCCCAGCATTTT. It encodes CATSRDQGSNQPQHF. The chain is made from TRBV15 and TRBJ1-5, and possibly TRBD1, on 6 matching bases. Including the terminal cysteine and phenylalanine, the CDR3 comprises 15 residues. The read is trimmed to its CDR3 DNA, 45 bases read in frame from base 1. The germline V gene (reference sequence) supplies CDR1 LNHNV and CDR2 YYDKDF. V is shortened by 0 bases, J by 4 bases, and the region joining them spans 10 bases.